One sample yielded the 20 T cell receptor beta chains listed below, sequenced in a study of shared clonotypes between healthy human individuals. The naive CD8 subset, CD45RO-negative cells positively selected for CCR7, excluded terminally differentiated effector memory CD45RA+ cells. The repertoire was sequenced with immunoSEQ multiplex PCR; TCRdb's copy has only in-frame clones and lacks some. The sample contains about 2 million clones, about 95% of which appear only once. Sequenced material: naive CD8+ T cells sorted from blood. These receptors originate from a man between 18 and 35 years old in good health.

The chain is built from TRBV9 and TRBJ2-3, with D maybe TRBD1 (5 bases). This CDR3 comprises 14 residues. Germline CDR1 reads SGDLS; CDR2 reads YYNGEE. The ends were cut back, 3 bases at V and 2 bases at J, with 10 bases in the middle. For the CDR3, the DNA is TGTGCCAGCAGCGAGGACACCTACACAGATACGCAGTATTTT. Its protein product is CASSEDTYTDTQYF. Supplemented by reference TRBV9 and TRBJ2-3, the full variable domain reads DSGVTQTPKHLITATGQRVTLRCSPRSGDLSVYWYQQSLDQGLQFLIQYYNGEERAKGNILERFSAQQFPDLHSELNLSSLELGDSALYFCASSEDTYTDTQYFGPGTRLTVL.

The V gene is TRBV27, the J gene TRBJ1-2; D call uncertain. Trimming removed 4 bases at V and 6 bases at J, with 9 bases between. This CDR3 is 12 amino acids long. CDR1 MNHEY and CDR2 SMNVEV come from the germline V gene (reference sequence). CDR3 region: CASSSDLNGYTF. The CDR3 DNA follows: TGTGCCAGCAGTTCCGACCTGAATGGCTACACCTTC.

As for this clone: One end of the junction is discordant with germline, which a read error may explain. The rearrangement joins TRBV13 to TRBJ1-1; unclear D gene. CDR3 size: 14 residues. Germline values: CDR1 PRHDT, CDR2 FYEKMQ (reference sequence). CDR3 sequence: CASSIGRQNTEAFF. Written as DNA, the CDR3 is TGTGCCAGCAGCATAGGACGGCAAAACACTGAAGCTTTCTTT. The whole variable domain, filled in from reference TRBV13 and TRBJ1-1, reads AAGVIQSPRHLIKEKRETATLKCYPIPRHDTVYWYQQGPGQDPQFLISFYEKMQSDKGSIPDRFSAQQFSDYHSELNMSSLELGDSALYFCASSIGRQNTEAFFGQGTRLTVV.

The chain carries TRBV27 and TRBJ2-5, with 7 bases aligning to TRBD1. CDR1 and CDR2 from the germline V gene are MNHEY and SMNVEV (reference sequence). CDR3 length: 16 residues. J gave up 5 bases and V 0 bases, and 9 bases lay outside the gene matches. The CDR3 protein is CASSLSPRTGTETQYF. DNA for the CDR3: TGTGCCAGCAGTTTATCCCCCCGGACAGGCACGGAGACCCAGTACTTC.

V and J are TRBV28 and TRBJ1-5; unclear D gene. Germline lookup yields CDR1 MDHEN and CDR2 SYDVKM. With 6 bases removed from V and 0 bases from J, the gap between germline ends came to 12 bases. The length of the CDR3 is 15 residues. The CDR3 protein is CASSLGRNSNQPQHF. DNA of the CDR3: TGTGCCAGCAGCCTAGGACGGAATAGCAATCAGCCCCAGCATTTT.

The chain couples TRBV7-8 to TRBJ2-1; no firm D call. Germline CDR1 SGHVS, CDR2 FQNEAQ. V dropped 2 bases and J dropped 0 bases, with 11 bases sitting between them. The CDR3 has 16 residues. CDR3 bases: TGTGCCAGCAGCTTACGGATGGCAAGCTCCTACAATGAGCAGTTCTTC. Residues: CASSLRMASSYNEQFF.

J is TRBJ2-1 and V is TRBV9, with 12 bases that match TRBD2. The V segment lost 4 bases and the J segment 4 bases; nucleotides outside the gene matches: 6. The length of the CDR3 is 16 residues. Per the germline V gene, CDR1 is SGDLS and CDR2 is YYNGEE. CDR3: CASSHSSGRGYNEQFF. The DNA for the CDR3 is TGTGCCAGCAGCCACTCTAGCGGGAGGGGATACAATGAGCAGTTCTTC.

This clone was seen a single time. The chain employs TRBV11-1 and TRBJ1-5; no clear D. This CDR3 has 14 residues. With 2 bases removed from V and 4 bases from J, the gap between germline ends came to 9 bases. Germline-derived CDR1 and CDR2 are SGHAT and FQDESV (reference sequence). CDR3 in amino acids: CASSLIGGNQPQHF. The CDR3 DNA reads as TGTGCCAGCAGCTTAATTGGCGGGAATCAGCCCCAGCATTTT.

This rearrangement joins TRBV7-9 to TRBJ2-1; TRBD1 agrees at 8 bases. The V gene end was trimmed by 10 bases and the J gene end by 4 bases; junction bases not matched to a gene: 6. Germline CDR1 SEHNR, CDR2 FQNEAQ (reference sequence). The length of the CDR3 is 13 residues. In DNA form, the CDR3 reads TGTGCCACCGGGACAGGCGCTTACAATGAGCAGTTCTTC. Translation: CATGTGAYNEQFF.

The genes are TRBV9 and TRBJ2-5; tentatively, D is TRBD2 (6 bases). The CDR3 length is 15 residues. CDR1 is SGDLS, CDR2 YYNGEE, per germline. V was trimmed by 2 bases and J by 1 base, leaving 12 bases between them. The CDR3 spells CASSVGASAQETQYF. CDR3 coding DNA: TGTGCCAGCAGCGTTGGGGCTAGCGCCCAAGAGACCCAGTACTTC.

V gene TRBV6-5 combines with J gene TRBJ2-7; no clear D. The CDR3 totals 12 residues. Germline V CDR1 and CDR2: MNHEY, SVGAGI. V lost 4 bases, J lost 3 bases, and 7 bases lay in between. The chain's CDR3 is CASSSHNYEQYF. The CDR3 DNA is TGTGCCAGCAGTTCCCACAACTACGAGCAGTACTTC.

Comments on this clone: This specimen includes other DNA sequences encoding the same CDR3. The V and J genes are TRBV9 and TRBJ2-5; 10 bases match TRBD1. The CDR3 extends over 13 amino acids. With 3 bases clipped from V and 4 bases from J, the junction kept 0 bases outside the gene matches. The germline V gene has CDR1 SGDLS and CDR2 YYNGEE. CDR3 amino acids: CASSGTGGETQYF. CDR3 sequence (DNA): TGTGCCAGCAGCGGGACAGGGGGAGAGACCCAGTACTTC.

This rearrangement joins TRBV5-6 to TRBJ2-3; 7 nucleotides line up with TRBD2. Germline loops: CDR1 SGHDT, CDR2 YYEEEE. V was clipped by 2 bases and J by 1 base; unmatched bases: 4. The length of the CDR3 is 15 residues. CDR3 bases: TGTGCCAGCAGCTTCGGCGGGGGTGGCACAGATACGCAGTATTTT. Its protein product is CASSFGGGGTDTQYF.

J is TRBJ2-7 and V is TRBV27; 7 positions agree with TRBD2. V shed 6 bases and J 4 bases; nucleotides not matched to a gene: 12. Germline CDR1 reads MNHEY; CDR2 reads SMNVEV (reference sequence). The CDR3 contains 15 residues. CDR3 in DNA: TGTGCCAGCAGCTATAACGGGAAGGGAGGGTACGAGCAGTACTTC. Protein product: CASSYNGKGGYEQYF.

Turning to this clone: The sample holds other DNA sequences that translate to the same CDR3. The chain combines TRBV5-5 with TRBJ2-7; D uncertain. CDR3 length: 13 residues. CDR1 is SGHKS and CDR2 is YYEKEE in the germline V gene (reference sequence). V gave up 0 bases and J gave up 3 bases, with 7 bases separating them. The CDR3 sequence is CASSLGLGYEQYF. DNA of the CDR3: TGTGCCAGCAGCTTGGGGCTAGGCTACGAGCAGTACTTC. Using reference TRBV5-5 and TRBJ2-7 for the parts outside the CDR3, the full variable domain is DAGVTQSPTHLIKTRGQQVTLRCSPISGHKSVSWYQQVLGQGPQFIFQYYEKEERGRGNFPDRFSARQFPNYSSELNVNALLLGDSALYLCASSLGLGYEQYFGPGTRLTVT.

V and J are TRBV5-4 and TRBJ1-1, with no clear D. Trimming shortened V by 0 bases and J by 4 bases, and 16 bases separated the two germline ends. The CDR3 spans 16 residues. Germline V gives CDR1 SGHNT, CDR2 YYREEE (reference sequence). In DNA, the CDR3 is TGTGCCAGCAGCTTGGGAGTTCTCTCGGCATCCACTGAAGCTTTCTTT. Translation gives CASSLGVLSASTEAFF.

The CDR3 DNA is TGTGCCAGCAGCCAAGACCGGGCTGAGCAGTTCTTC. Its protein is CASSQDRAEQFF. This chain joins TRBV7-9 and TRBJ2-1, with D uncertain. The germline V and J ends were trimmed by 5 bases and 9 bases, with 11 bases remaining between them. This CDR3 is built from 12 residues. Per the germline V gene, CDR1 is SEHNR and CDR2 is FQNEAQ (reference sequence).

Regarding this clone: The same CDR3 arises from other DNA sequences in this sample as well. The chain has TRBV6-1 and TRBJ2-1, with 7 bases lining up with TRBD2. V was clipped by 3 bases and J by 0 bases; unmatched bases: 2. CDR3 length: 15 residues. Germline V gene sequence: CDR1 MNHNS, CDR2 SASEGT. DNA of the CDR3: TGTGCCAGCAGTGAGTGGGGGGGCTCCTACAATGAGCAGTTCTTC. Translating it yields CASSEWGGSYNEQFF.

This chain joins TRBV5-6 and TRBJ2-4; D is unclear. V was cut by 0 bases and J by 7 bases, with 11 bases left in between. From germline, CDR1 is SGHDT and CDR2 YYEEEE. There are 14 residues in the CDR3. The CDR3 spells CASSLEGGWNIQYF. The CDR3 DNA follows: TGTGCCAGCAGCTTGGAGGGTGGGTGGAACATTCAGTACTTC.

The CDR3 coding sequence is TGTGCCAGCAGCTTGCGCGGGGACATCCCCGGGGACACCGGGGAGCTGTTTTTT. Residues: CASSLRGDIPGDTGELFF. The rearrangement uses TRBV5-5 and TRBJ2-2; D might be TRBD1 or TRBD2, each matching 6 bases. Trimming shortened V by 1 base and J by 3 bases, and 19 bases separated the two germline ends. There are 18 residues in the CDR3. Germline CDR1 is SGHKS and CDR2 is YYEKEE (reference sequence). Full variable domain (missing parts from reference TRBV5-5 and TRBJ2-2): DAGVTQSPTHLIKTRGQQVTLRCSPISGHKSVSWYQQVLGQGPQFIFQYYEKEERGRGNFPDRFSARQFPNYSSELNVNALLLGDSALYLCASSLRGDIPGDTGELFFGEGSRLTVL.